This section outlines one T cell receptor (beta chain) sequence together with its context. This clone was counted a few times. Its antigen specificity is not known. No qualities accompany the bases; no much larger clone lies one base away. Other DNA sequences from this sample encode an identical CDR3 as well. The meaning of the sample's time point label: about 28 days (+/-7) after the second vaccine dose. AZD1222 recipients given second doses at about 4 weeks or at about 12 weeks were pooled, since spike-specific TCR depth and breadth were not found to differ between the two schedules. The vaccinee samples were drawn from two UK trials, COV001 and COV002, one of which was a single-blind randomized controlled phase 2/3 trial testing AZD1222 (ChAdOx1 nCoV-19) in healthy adults. For TCRbeta chain sequencing, PBMC samples were collected from trial participants at day 0 and at day 28 after the second dose.

Inclusive of the bounding cysteine and phenylalanine, the CDR3 is 13 residues long. CDR3 DNA is the only sequence kept; it has 39 bases, read in frame from the first base. Between the V and J ends, shortened by 1 base and 4 bases respectively, the junction contains 4 bases. CDR1 SGHTA and CDR2 FQGNSA were looked up in the germline V gene. The data originate from a study of T cell responses to AZD1222 COVID-19 vaccine listed by TCRdb under 2021. Turning to the overall study: TCR sequencing was performed for roughly 250 trial participants, of whom 200 to 210 were given two doses of AZD1222 and around 25 were given two doses of MenACWY control vaccine. Trial participants were enrolled by age into subgroups of 18-55, 56-69 and 70-plus years, and 148, 28 and 57 TCR-sequenced participants, respectively, were included in these subgroups. Summary of the overall study and its limitations: The 56-69-year group was small, and its depth increase did not reach significance, likely because of low power. Nearly half of unique spike-specific TCRs reportedly recognized epitopes outside regions mutated in the B.1.351 and B.1.1.7 variants. CD4 TCRs associated with the vaccine covered the entire spike protein, and the dominant responses were in regions 160-218 and 743-854. Because no day 14 peak-response samples were available, repertoires were characterized only after the peak T cell response. Most participants were white British and females outnumbered males, and the authors suggested that clonal diversity may have been underestimated. Conclusions about previously exposed vaccinees are limited, since just 5 or 6 AZD1222 recipients were seropositive for SARS-CoV-2 at baseline. After two AZD1222 doses, both the breadth and the depth of spike-specific TCRs were significantly higher than at day 0 and than in MenACWY recipients.

The CDR3 regions of human TCRbeta chains were subjected to immunosequencing. Per the authors' processing: TCRs in the repertoires were compared against a reference library of SARS-CoV-2-specific TCRs that had been generated with the MIRA antigen-specificity platform. Breadth was defined as the fraction of unique TCRs that were SARS-CoV-2-associated, and depth was defined as the fraction of total T cells that were SARS-CoV-2-associated. Using the MIRA data, each spike-specific TCR was mapped to the spike region that the TCR reacts to and placed in a CD4 or CD8 class. Log10-transformed breadth and depth values were compared by one-way ANOVA with Sidak's multiple comparisons tests. Drawn from immuneACCESS, this table holds only the in-frame rearrangements with V and J called that TCRdb kept. Clones are partly lost; checked studies trace under half to an unresolved V gene and leave the rest unexplained. V and J calls and clone size come straight from that table; D and trimming were deduced from the DNA. Here the sample has roughly 140,000 clones; roughly nine tenths occur a single time. About a tenth of the sample is held by the ten biggest clonotypes.

Here the sequenced sample was peripheral blood, taken 28 days after the second AZD1222 dose. The TCR originated in an adult who received the AZD1222 COVID-19 vaccine. The rearrangement combines TRBV7-2 with TRBJ1-4, with the identity of the D gene unclear. The sequenced DNA: TGTGCCAGCAGCTTAGAACTTAATGAAAAACTGTTTTTT. Its protein is CASSLELNEKLFF.